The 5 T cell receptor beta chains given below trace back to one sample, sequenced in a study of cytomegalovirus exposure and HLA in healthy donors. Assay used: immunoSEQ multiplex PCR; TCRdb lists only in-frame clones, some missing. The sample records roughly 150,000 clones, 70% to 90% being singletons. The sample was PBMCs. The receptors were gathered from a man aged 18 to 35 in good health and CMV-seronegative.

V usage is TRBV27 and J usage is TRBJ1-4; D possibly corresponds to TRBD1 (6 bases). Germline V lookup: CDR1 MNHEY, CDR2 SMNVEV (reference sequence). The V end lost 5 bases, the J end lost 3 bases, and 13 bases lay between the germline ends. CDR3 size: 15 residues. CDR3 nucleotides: TGTGCCAGCAGTCCTATGACAGGCCCTAATGAAAAACTGTTTTTT. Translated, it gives CASSPMTGPNEKLFF.

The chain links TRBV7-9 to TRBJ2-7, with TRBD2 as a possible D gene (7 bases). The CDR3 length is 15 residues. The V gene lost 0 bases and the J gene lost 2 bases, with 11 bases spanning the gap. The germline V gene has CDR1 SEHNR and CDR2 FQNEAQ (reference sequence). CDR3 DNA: TGTGCCAGCAGCTTAGCGGGGGAGGGGGCCTACGAGCAGTACTTC. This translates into CASSLAGEGAYEQYF. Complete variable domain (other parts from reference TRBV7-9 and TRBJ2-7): DTGVSQNPRHKITKRGQNVTFRCDPISEHNRLYWYRQTLGQGPEFLTYFQNEAQLEKSRLLSDRFSAERPKGSFSTLEIQRTEQGDSAMYLCASSLAGEGAYEQYFGPGTRLTVT.

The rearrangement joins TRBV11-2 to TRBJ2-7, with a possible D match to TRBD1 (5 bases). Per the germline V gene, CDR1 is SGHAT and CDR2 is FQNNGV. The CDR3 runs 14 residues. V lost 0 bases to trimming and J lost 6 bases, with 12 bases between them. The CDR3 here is CASSLDLWGGEQYV. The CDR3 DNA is TGTGCCAGCAGCTTAGATCTTTGGGGCGGCGAGCAGTACGTC.

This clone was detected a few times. The CDR3 DNA reads TGTGCCAGCTTCGCGGAAGCGGGGGGCCAAGAGACCCAGTACTTC. Encoded protein: CASFAEAGGQETQYF. This chain joins TRBV2 and TRBJ2-5; 9 bases are a match to TRBD2. The CDR3 loop spans 15 amino acids. CDR1 is SNHLY, CDR2 FYNNEI, per germline. The J segment lost 1 base and the V segment lost 8 bases, leaving 8 bases of the junction unmatched. Together with reference TRBV2 and TRBJ2-5, the CDR3 gives the full variable domain: EPEVTQTPSHQVTQMGQEVILRCVPISNHLYFYWYRQILGQKVEFLVSFYNNEISEKSEIFDDQFSVERPDGSNFTLKIRSTKLEDSAMYFCASFAEAGGQETQYFGPGTRLLVL.

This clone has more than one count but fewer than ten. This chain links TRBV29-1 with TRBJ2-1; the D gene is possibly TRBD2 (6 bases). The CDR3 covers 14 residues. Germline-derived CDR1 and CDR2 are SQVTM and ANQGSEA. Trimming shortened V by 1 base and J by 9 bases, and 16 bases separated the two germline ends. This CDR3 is CSVEVTSIFGEQFF. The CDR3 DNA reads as TGCAGCGTTGAAGTCACTAGCATTTTCGGTGAGCAGTTCTTC.